This TCR beta chain was documented in a study of cytomegalovirus exposure and HLA in healthy donors. Looking at the study overall: Assignment to the Caucasian-associated ancestry cluster applied to approximately 79% of the 350 to 500 genotyped donors.

As regards this clone: Its antigen is not identified. Other DNA sequences of this sample code for an identical CDR3.

Primers included in the PCR were 60 Vbeta and 13 Jbeta primers. Sequenced by immunoSEQ multiplex PCR; TCRdb stores in-frame clones only, minus some. The sample yields approximately 100,000 clones, roughly 79% seen once. The germline V gene has CDR1 KGHSH and CDR2 LQKENI. This CDR3 spans 12 amino acids. V shed 3 bases and J shed 4 bases, with 3 bases lying between them. Study results and limitations: High sensitivity and specificity were reportedly achieved when the classifier diagnosed cytomegalovirus status. A later examination showed that TCR association rates differed by HLA locus, with DRB1 most and HLA-C fewest. TCR beta V segments were, for the most part, productive about 87% or about 30% of the time in an earlier analysis.

The receptor comes from a man aged 60 to 69 in good health and CMV-seropositive. The sample comprised PBMCs. This chain uses TRBV18 with TRBJ2-2; no clear D. CDR3 nucleotide sequence: TGTGCCAGCTCACCCTTCACCGGGGAGCTGTTTTTT. Residues: CASSPFTGELFF.